One sample yielded the 24 T cell receptor beta chains listed below, sequenced in a study of human T cells and chemical hapten exposure. TCRdb used MiXCR to reprocess the RACE reads, holding one entry per CDR3 protein. The sample contains around 200,000 distinct CDR3 sequences, about 31% of which appear only once. As to time point: pre-sensitization, week 0. Treatment meaning: therapeutic diphenylcyclopropenone sensitization with weekly scalp DPC. This sample comprised whole blood, obtained in connection with sensitization to the hapten diphenylcyclopropenone (DPC). These receptors originate from a woman aged 25 to 39 with alopecia areata. Some clones in this sample may be carry-over from other donors' samples.

J is TRBJ1-2 and V is TRBV27, with 7 positions matching TRBD1. The V gene's germline CDR1 is MNHEY and CDR2 SMNVEV (reference sequence). The length of the CDR3 is 13 residues. Trimming took 4 bases from V and 5 from J; bases not matched to a gene: 4. The CDR3 here is CASSSTGVYGYTF. CDR3 nucleotides: TGTGCCAGCAGTTCTACAGGGGTGTATGGCTACACCTTC.

This clonotype has more than one count but fewer than ten. V and J are TRBV6-2 or TRBV6-3 and TRBJ1-5; D might be TRBD1 (5 bases). The CDR3 loop spans 13 amino acids. With 7 bases removed from V and 7 bases from J, the gap between germline ends came to 14 bases. Germline assignment: CDR1 MNHEY and CDR2 SVGEGT. CDR3 loop: CASTNPSGQPQHF. For the CDR3, the DNA is TGTGCCAGCACCAACCCGTCAGGGCAGCCCCAGCATTTT.

This sequence joins TRBV29-1 and TRBJ2-1; 7 bases fit TRBD1. Germline CDR1 is SQVTM and CDR2 is ANQGSEA. Unmatched junction bases numbered 9, after V lost 4 bases and J lost 6 bases. This CDR3 has 14 amino acids. The CDR3 nucleotides are TGCAGCGTTGCCTCAGGGGGTTACATCAATGAGCAGTTCTTC. Translating it yields CSVASGGYINEQFF.

Here the CDR3 reads CATSDLRGDEQFF. The CDR3, as DNA: TGTGCCACCAGTGATCTCAGGGGGGATGAGCAGTTCTTC. J is TRBJ2-1 and V is TRBV24-1; D is perhaps TRBD1 (7 bases). The CDR3 length is 13 residues. The germline V gene encodes CDR1 KGHDR and CDR2 SFDVKD. Trimming cost V 3 bases and J 8 bases, with 10 bases left between them.

V usage is TRBV15 and J usage is TRBJ2-7; no definite D call. CDR1 is LNHNV and CDR2 is YYDKDF in the germline V gene (reference sequence). CDR3 length equals 13 residues. V dropped 5 bases and J dropped 4 bases, with 12 bases sitting between them. Written as DNA, the CDR3 is TGTGCCACCAGCCTCCCCGGACGGTACGAGCAGTACTTC. It yields the protein CATSLPGRYEQYF.

A few counts support this clonotype. The J gene is TRBJ2-2, the V gene TRBV7-3; TRBD1 or TRBD2 may be the D gene (6 bases each). Germline assignment: CDR1 SGHTA and CDR2 FQGTGA. V dropped 2 bases and J dropped 2 bases, with 12 bases sitting between them. The CDR3 covers 16 residues. CDR3 protein: CASSLVGGPNTGELFF. The CDR3 nucleotides read TGTGCCAGCAGCTTAGTCGGGGGCCCTAACACCGGGGAGCTGTTTTTT. The variable domain in full, with the rest retrieved from reference TRBV7-3 and TRBJ2-2, is GAGVSQTPSNKVTEKGKYVELRCDPISGHTALYWYRQSLGQGPEFLIYFQGTGAADDSGLPNDRFFAVRPEGSVSTLKIQRTERGDSAVYLCASSLVGGPNTGELFFGEGSRLTVL.

CDR3 region: CASSSDRLADTQYF. Here the CDR3 DNA reads TGTGCCAGCAGCTCCGACCGACTAGCGGATACGCAGTATTTT. This chain connects TRBV7-2 to TRBJ2-3; 8 nucleotides agree with TRBD2. The CDR3 is 14 amino acids. Germline CDR1 reads SGHTA; CDR2 reads FQGNSA. V trimming: 4 bases; J trimming: 6 bases; junction bases outside the gene matches: 6.

This clonotype has only a few counts. V and J are TRBV21-1 and TRBJ2-5; TRBD2 was called by the table and not checked on the DNA. TRBV21-1 is shown as a pseudogene. The CDR3 totals 15 residues. This chain's CDR3 is CAIYRRDNKQETQYF. CDR3 DNA sequence: TGTGCCATCTATCGGAGGGATAATAAACAAGAGACCCAGTACTTC.

The V and J genes are TRBV12-3 or TRBV12-4 and TRBJ2-5, with D possibly TRBD1 on 6 matching bases. This CDR3 has 15 residues. V lost 0 bases and J 5 bases, leaving 13 bases between the germline ends. The CDR3 loop is CASSLANRAQETQYF. The CDR3 coding sequence is TGTGCCAGCAGTTTAGCGAACAGGGCCCAGGAGACCCAGTACTTC.

Worth noting for this clonotype: The junction and the germline gene differ at one end; a read error may be behind it. The chain is built from TRBV7-8 and TRBJ2-3; weak D call: TRBD1 (5 bases). The CDR3 has 17 residues. Germline V CDR1 and CDR2: SGHVS, FQNEAQ. The CDR3 protein is CVSSLGLDTSFTDTQYF. The CDR3 DNA is TGTGTCAGCAGCTTAGGCTTGGACACGTCCTTCACAGATACGCAGTATTTT.

This rearrangement joins TRBV4-3 to TRBJ1-5, with D possibly TRBD1 on 5 matching bases. The V gene lost 0 bases and the J gene lost 1 base, with 16 bases spanning the gap. This CDR3 contains 18 residues. Per germline, CDR1 LGHNA and CDR2 YSLEER. The CDR3 region has the DNA TGCGCCAGCAGCCAAGATCTAGGGCAGGGATGGAGCAATCAGCCCCAGCATTTT. Translating gives CASSQDLGQGWSNQPQHF.

The chain uses TRBV6-5 and TRBJ1-2, with D unresolved. V was pared by 5 bases and J by 2 bases, with 12 bases between. CDR1 is MNHEY, CDR2 SVGAGI, per germline. This CDR3 comprises 14 residues. CDR3: CASSTLTANYGYTF. CDR3 coding DNA: TGTGCCAGCAGTACCCTTACAGCCAACTATGGCTACACCTTC.

This chain joins TRBV28 and TRBJ2-2; 10 bases match TRBD2. The CDR3 extends over 13 amino acids. Germline V gene data show CDR1 as MDHEN and CDR2 as SYDVKM. The CDR3 sequence: CSSSGGSPGELFF. The CDR3 region has the DNA TGTTCTAGTAGCGGGGGGTCCCCCGGGGAGCTGTTTTTT.

CDR3 nucleotide sequence: TGCAGTGCAACAGGACAGGACAATCAGCCCCAGCATTTT. It codes for CSATGQDNQPQHF. The rearrangement joins TRBV20-1 to TRBJ1-5, with 7 bases aligning to TRBD1. V gave up 6 bases and J gave up 3 bases; unmatched junction bases: 5. The CDR3 contains 13 residues. Germline lookup yields CDR1 DFQATT and CDR2 SNEGSKA (reference sequence).

This clonotype was detected a few times. V usage is TRBV29-1 and J usage is TRBJ2-7, with 8 positions matching TRBD1. Germline V CDR1 and CDR2: SQVTM, ANQGSEA. This CDR3 has 13 residues. Germline trimming cut 6 bases from V and 4 bases from J; bases unmatched to any gene: 8. Here the CDR3 DNA reads TGCAGCGTCTGGACAGGGCACGGGTACGAGCAGTACTTC. Amino acid sequence: CSVWTGHGYEQYF.

This sequence joins TRBV4-2 and TRBJ1-3, with D unresolved. The CDR3 has 15 amino acids. Per the germline V gene, CDR1 is LGHNA and CDR2 is YNFKEQ. Trimming pared 0 bases from V and 0 bases from J, leaving 6 bases between. The CDR3 loop reads CASSQEEYSGNTIYF. The CDR3 coding sequence is TGTGCCAGCAGCCAAGAAGAATACTCTGGAAACACCATATATTTT.

The sample holds a few counts of this clonotype. One end of the junction does not line up with germline, which may come from a read error. V and J are TRBV7-9 and TRBJ1-1; 7 bases are a match to TRBD1. This CDR3 spans 14 amino acids. CDR1 and CDR2 from the germline V gene are SEHNR and FQNEAQ (reference sequence). As DNA, the CDR3 is TGTGCCAGCACCTTAGGGGGCCCGAACACTGAAGCTTTCTTT. It yields the protein CASTLGGPNTEAFF.

V and J are TRBV29-1 and TRBJ2-3; TRBD2 matches 7 bases. V shed 3 bases, J shed 4 bases, and the junction held 4 bases outside the gene matches. CDR3 length: 13 amino acids. The germline V gene has CDR1 SQVTM and CDR2 ANQGSEA. CDR3 in amino acids: CSVDRTRSDTQYF. The CDR3 bases are TGCAGCGTTGACAGGACTAGATCAGATACGCAGTATTTT.

This clonotype was detected a few times. V is TRBV10-2 and J is TRBJ1-4, with TRBD1 matching over 7 bases. This CDR3 comprises 15 residues. V was clipped by 1 base and J by 8 bases; unmatched bases: 7. In germline, CDR1 is WSHSY, CDR2 SAAADI. The CDR3 region is CASSEFDRVKEKLFF. CDR3 nucleotides: TGCGCCAGCAGTGAGTTCGACAGGGTAAAGGAAAAACTGTTTTTT.

This clonotype was seen more than once but under ten times. This rearrangement joins TRBV6-2 or TRBV6-3 to TRBJ1-1; 7 bases agree with TRBD1. CDR1 is MNHEY and CDR2 is SVGEGT in the germline V gene. V lost 6 bases, J lost 9 bases, and 7 bases stayed unmatched. The CDR3 is made up of 12 amino acids. Written as DNA, the CDR3 is TGTGCCAGCAGCGGGGACAGCCGAAAAGCTTTCTTT. Amino acids: CASSGDSRKAFF.

This chain's CDR3 is CASSQDYGGSQFF. CDR3 nucleotides: TGTGCCAGCAGCCAAGACTACGGAGGGTCCCAGTTCTTC. This chain links TRBV3-1 with TRBJ2-1, with D possibly TRBD2 on 6 matching bases. CDR1 is LGHDT, CDR2 YNNKEL, per germline (reference sequence). The V end lost 0 bases, the J end lost 13 bases, and 13 bases lay between the germline ends. The CDR3 is 13 amino acids.

This rearrangement joins TRBV2 to TRBJ1-5, with TRBD1 identical over 12 bases. CDR3 length equals 15 residues. Unmatched junction bases numbered 5, after V lost 6 bases and J lost 5 bases. Per the germline V gene, CDR1 is SNHLY and CDR2 is FYNNEI. CDR3 loop: CASRLGTGGDQPQHF. CDR3 nucleotides: TGTGCCAGCAGGTTGGGGACAGGGGGCGATCAGCCCCAGCATTTT.

This clonotype was picked up a small number of times. The chain employs TRBV11-1 and TRBJ2-7, with D possibly being TRBD2 (5 bases). The germline V gene encodes CDR1 SGHAT and CDR2 FQDESV (reference sequence). The CDR3 is made up of 11 amino acids. V lost 5 bases to trimming and J lost 5 bases, with 7 bases between them. CDR3 sequence (DNA): TGTGCCAGCAGCCGGACTGACGAGCAGTACTTC. This translates into CASSRTDEQYF.

With regard to this clonotype: Compared with germline, one end of the junction differs, possibly owing to a read error. The V call is TRBV28, the J call TRBJ2-7; possibly TRBD1 or TRBD2 for D (5 bases each). The V gene's germline CDR1 is MDHEN and CDR2 SYDVKM. The CDR3 has 13 residues. CDR3 sequence: CASHSPGPLPLAF. The CDR3 DNA follows: TGTGCCAGCCACTCCCCGGGGCCCCTACCTCTTGCCTTC.